The 7 T cell receptor beta chains in this list originate from one sample, sequenced in a study of blood T cell repertoires in COVID-19. Here immunoSEQ multiplex PCR was the method, and the copy in TCRdb shows in-frame clones only, minus some. In the table there are 25,000 to 35,000 clones, 85% of which are singletons. The specimen was peripheral blood. The source of these receptors is a man aged 55 to 70 with active COVID-19.

The V gene is TRBV7-9, the J gene TRBJ2-7; tentative D call: TRBD2 (6 bases). Trimming pared 4 bases from V and 5 bases from J, leaving 15 bases between. The CDR3 runs 14 residues. Per the germline V gene, CDR1 is SEHNR and CDR2 is FQNEAQ (reference sequence). The CDR3: CASSSPFSGDEQYF. CDR3 coding DNA: TGTGCCAGCAGCTCCCCCTTCTCGGGAGACGAGCAGTACTTC.

The table lists this clone with a few counts. The chain employs TRBV11-2 and TRBJ1-2; TRBD1 might be the D (5 bases). CDR1 and CDR2 (germline): SGHAT, FQNNGV. V dropped 2 bases and J dropped 0 bases, with 10 bases sitting between them. The CDR3 runs to 15 residues. CDR3 residues: CASSLPGQANYGYTF. As DNA, the CDR3 is TGTGCCAGCAGCTTACCCGGACAAGCTAACTATGGCTACACCTTC.

The genes are TRBV27 and TRBJ2-2; D may be TRBD2 (5 bases). The CDR3 is 15 amino acids. V lost 4 bases to trimming and J lost 7 bases, with 16 bases between them. CDR1 is MNHEY, CDR2 SMNVEV, per germline (reference sequence). The CDR3 protein is CASSWEGSGSGELFF. The DNA of the CDR3 is TGTGCCAGCAGTTGGGAAGGTTCGGGGAGCGGGGAGCTGTTTTTT.

The chain employs TRBV6-5 and TRBJ2-1; 11 nucleotides agree with TRBD2. Germline assignment: CDR1 MNHEY and CDR2 SVGAGI. Trimming removed 7 bases from V and 5 bases from J; junction bases left unmatched: 7. CDR3 length: 15 residues. The DNA for the CDR3 is TGTGCCAGCACCACCACTAGCGGGAGCGACAATGAGCAGTTCTTC. It translates to CASTTTSGSDNEQFF.

The chain has TRBV18 and TRBJ2-6, with a possible D match to TRBD2 (6 bases). This CDR3 has 18 residues. CDR1 and CDR2 from the germline V gene are KGHSH and LQKENI. Deletions cut 5 bases from V and 0 bases from J, with 17 bases between. The CDR3 DNA follows: TGTGCCAGCTCAGAAGGGCTAGCGATTCTCTCTGGGGCCAACGTCCTGACTTTC. This translates into CASSEGLAILSGANVLTF.

This sequence joins TRBV3-1 (or the pseudogene TRBV3-2) and TRBJ2-5; 8 bases fit TRBD2. CDR1 is LGHDT, CDR2 YNNKEL, per germline (reference sequence). Trimming cost V 7 bases and J 5 bases; bases outside gene matches: 12. This CDR3 contains 15 residues. The CDR3 is CASMVRGRPGETQYF. The CDR3 nucleotides are TGTGCCAGCATGGTGCGCGGGAGGCCCGGGGAGACCCAGTACTTC.

V and J are TRBV7-2 and TRBJ2-7, with a tentative D call TRBD2 (6 bases). V lost 5 bases and J lost 0, with 14 bases in between. The germline V gene has CDR1 SGHTA and CDR2 FQGNSA. This CDR3 has 15 residues. The CDR3 DNA follows: TGTGCCAGCAGCGTTAGTTACGGGGGCTCCTACGAGCAGTACTTC. It yields the protein CASSVSYGGSYEQYF.